The 27 T cell receptor beta chains below come from one sample, sequenced in a study of blood T cell repertoires in COVID-19. The assay was immunoSEQ multiplex PCR, and TCRdb's table has in-frame clones only and misses some. Of around 200,000 clones listed, 85% to 90% are singletons. Sequenced: peripheral blood. These receptors came from a woman between 18 and 29 years old who had recovered from COVID-19.

This clone was counted a single time. The rearrangement joins TRBV6-5 to TRBJ2-7; possibly TRBD2 for D (7 bases). CDR1 and CDR2 (germline): MNHEY, SVGAGI. CDR3 length: 15 residues. V lost 7 bases and J lost 0, with 16 bases in between. CDR3 in DNA: TGTGCCAGCATGTGGGGGGGGGCCGGCTCCTACGAGCAGTACGTC. It encodes CASMWGGAGSYEQYV.

This sequence joins TRBV5-1 and TRBJ2-1; 8 positions agree with TRBD2. The V segment lost 5 bases and the J segment 5 bases; nucleotides outside the gene matches: 9. The germline V gene encodes CDR1 SGHRS and CDR2 YFSETQ. The CDR3 consists of 15 residues. The CDR3 DNA sequence: TGCGCCAGCAGTTACCTGGTACTAGCGGACAATGAGCAGTTCTTC. Amino acids: CASSYLVLADNEQFF.

The chain has TRBV18 and TRBJ2-1; the match to TRBD2 covers 8 bases. Germline V gene data show CDR1 as KGHSH and CDR2 as LQKENI. Germline trimming cut 5 bases from V and 6 bases from J; bases unmatched to any gene: 3. This CDR3 contains 13 residues. The CDR3 DNA reads as TGTGCCAGCTCAACGGGACTAGGCAATGAGCAGTTCTTC. It specifies CASSTGLGNEQFF.

This chain links TRBV4-3 with TRBJ2-3; D is possibly TRBD2 (6 bases). The CDR3 is made up of 17 amino acids. Trimming removed 1 base at V and 0 bases at J, with 14 bases between. Germline V gives CDR1 LGHNA, CDR2 YSLEER. CDR3 sequence reads: CASSQAPTRSSTDTQYF. The CDR3 region has the DNA TGCGCCAGCAGCCAAGCCCCGACTAGATCTAGCACAGATACGCAGTATTTT.

This chain links TRBV7-3 with TRBJ1-3, with 9 bases lining up with TRBD1. The CDR3 sequence is 16 residues long. The germline CDR1 and CDR2 sequences are SGHTA and FQGTGA. Unmatched junction bases numbered 1, after V lost 0 bases and J lost 1 base. The CDR3 DNA sequence: TGTGCCAGCAGCTTAACGGGGACAGGGTCTGGAAACACCATATATTTT. As protein: CASSLTGTGSGNTIYF.

This clone has a single count. The chain couples TRBV23-1 to TRBJ2-3, with 8 bases fitting TRBD1. TRBV23-1 is classed as an ORF, of uncertain function. The V gene end was trimmed by 2 bases and the J gene end by 3 bases; junction bases not matched to a gene: 7. This CDR3 has 16 residues. DNA for the CDR3: TGCGCCAGCAGTCAAGACAGGGGAGGACTAACAGATACGCAGTATTTT. Translated: CASSQDRGGLTDTQYF.

J is TRBJ1-4 and V is TRBV19, with 7 nucleotides matching TRBD1. The germline CDR1 and CDR2 sequences are LNHDA and SQIVND (reference sequence). This CDR3 has 15 amino acids. J lost 4 bases, V lost 6 bases, and 8 bases had no gene match. The CDR3 sequence: CASSVPGGNNEKLFF. The CDR3, as DNA: TGTGCCAGTAGCGTTCCAGGGGGGAATAATGAAAAACTGTTTTTT.

The chain employs TRBV7-9 and TRBJ2-7; 9 bases match TRBD2. Germline CDR1 is SEHNR and CDR2 is FQNEAQ (reference sequence). Trimming took 3 bases from V and 2 from J; bases not matched to a gene: 2. CDR3 length equals 14 residues. CDR3 in amino acids: CASSFLAGPYEQYV. The CDR3 DNA sequence: TGTGCCAGCAGCTTCCTAGCGGGACCCTACGAGCAGTACGTC.

The genes are TRBV18 and TRBJ1-1; 8 nucleotides match TRBD1. Trimming cost V 3 bases and J 6 bases; bases outside gene matches: 9. Germline V CDR1 and CDR2: KGHSH, LQKENI. The CDR3 has 15 residues. The CDR3 region has the DNA TGTGCCAGCTCACCTCGCCGGACAGGGATGGCTGAAGCTTTCTTT. It specifies CASSPRRTGMAEAFF.

This chain links TRBV20-1 with TRBJ2-7; D gene ambiguous. Germline CDR1 reads DFQATT; CDR2 reads SNEGSKA (reference sequence). V lost 6 bases and J lost 2, with 8 bases in between. The CDR3 spans 11 residues. The CDR3 coding sequence is TGCAGTGCCCTGACACCCTACGAGCAGTACGTC. Translation gives CSALTPYEQYV.

The chain has TRBV7-8 and TRBJ2-1, with D possibly matching TRBD2 (6 bases). CDR1 and CDR2 from the germline V gene are SGHVS and FQNEAQ. V lost 1 base, J lost 8 bases, and 15 bases lay in between. The CDR3 covers 15 residues. CDR3 amino acids: CASSLEGGIIYEQFF. The CDR3 nucleotides read TGTGCCAGCAGCTTAGAGGGCGGGATTATATATGAGCAGTTCTTC.

The chain uses TRBV5-1 and TRBJ1-4; 7 positions agree with TRBD1. Germline CDR1 SGHRS, CDR2 YFSETQ. The CDR3 contains 12 residues. Trimming removed 7 bases from V and 5 bases from J; junction bases left unmatched: 2. The CDR3 DNA sequence: TGCGCCAGCCGGGACAGCAATGAAAAACTGTTTTTT. This gives the protein CASRDSNEKLFF. The entire variable domain, with the rest obtained from reference TRBV5-1 and TRBJ1-4, is as follows: KAGVTQTPRYLIKTRGQQVTLSCSPISGHRSVSWYQQTPGQGLQFLFEYFSETQRNKGNFPGRFSGRQFSNSRSEMNVSTLELGDSALYLCASRDSNEKLFFGSGTQLSVL.

The chain carries TRBV19 and TRBJ1-1; D gene uncertain. Germline CDR1 is LNHDA and CDR2 is SQIVND (reference sequence). Trimming pared 7 bases from V and 2 bases from J, leaving 11 bases between. CDR3 length: 13 residues. The CDR3 protein is CASKWAENTEAFF. The CDR3 DNA reads TGTGCCAGTAAATGGGCAGAAAACACTGAAGCTTTCTTT.

The rearrangement uses TRBV6-5 and TRBJ2-1, with TRBD2 matching 10 bases. Germline V gene lookup returns CDR1 MNHEY and CDR2 SVGAGI. The CDR3 has 14 residues. V dropped 4 bases and J dropped 12; count of bases not matched to a gene: 9. The DNA for the CDR3 is TGTGCCAGCAGTTCAACTAGCGGGGTTACGCGGCAGTTCTTC. It specifies CASSSTSGVTRQFF.

V is TRBV11-2 and J is TRBJ2-7; the match to TRBD1 covers 9 bases. The CDR3 contains 13 residues. The V gene's germline CDR1 is SGHAT and CDR2 FQNNGV. Trimming at V came to 7 bases and at J to 9 bases, leaving 10 bases not matched to a gene. CDR3 DNA: TGTGCCAGCACCCCGGGACAGGGTGGAGGGCAGTACGTC. Its protein is CASTPGQGGGQYV.

J is TRBJ2-7 and V is TRBV4-1; tentatively, D is TRBD2 (7 bases). Trimming pared 3 bases from V and 1 base from J, leaving 13 bases between. The CDR3 runs to 15 residues. CDR1 is MGHRA, CDR2 YSYEKL, per germline. The CDR3, as DNA: TGCGCCAGCAGCCACCCGGGGAGGGGGTCCTACGAGCAGTACTTC. Amino acid sequence: CASSHPGRGSYEQYF.

The rearrangement joins TRBV9 to TRBJ1-5, with D unresolved. Germline CDR1 is SGDLS and CDR2 is YYNGEE. This CDR3 comprises 15 residues. V was cut by 0 bases and J by 4 bases, with 11 bases left in between. The CDR3 region has the DNA TGTGCCAGCAGCGTAGGAGGCAGCCTGAATCAGCCCCAGCATTTT. It codes for CASSVGGSLNQPQHF.

The CDR3 loop reads CASSFGTSGRGVRDTQYF. The CDR3 DNA reads as TGTGCCAGCAGCTTCGGGACTAGCGGGAGGGGGGTGCGAGATACGCAGTATTTT. The chain is built from TRBV7-6 and TRBJ2-3, with 16 bases fitting TRBD2. This CDR3 comprises 18 residues. J lost 5 bases, V lost 3 bases, and 8 bases had no gene match. The germline V gene encodes CDR1 SGHVS and CDR2 FNYEAQ.

V gene TRBV2 combines with J gene TRBJ2-7; the match to TRBD2 covers 9 bases. The CDR3 consists of 14 residues. The trim removed 5 bases at V and 3 bases at J, leaving 5 bases unmatched. Germline V gene lookup returns CDR1 SNHLY and CDR2 FYNNEI. The CDR3, as DNA: TGTGCCAGCAGTTTAGCGGGAGAGGTCTACGAGCAGTACGTC. This sequence encodes CASSLAGEVYEQYV.

This clone was seen a handful of times. This chain connects TRBV7-6 to TRBJ2-2; possible D gene TRBD1, 5 bases. V was trimmed by 0 bases and J by 3 bases, leaving 14 bases between them. This CDR3 contains 17 residues. Germline assignment: CDR1 SGHVS and CDR2 FNYEAQ. CDR3 sequence: CASSLARRAAYTGELFF. CDR3 DNA sequence: TGTGCCAGCAGCTTAGCGCGCAGGGCGGCTTACACCGGGGAGCTGTTTTTT.

The genes are TRBV4-1 and TRBJ2-7; 10 nucleotides line up with TRBD2. V dropped 4 bases and J dropped 4; count of bases not matched to a gene: 4. This CDR3 comprises 14 residues. Germline V gene lookup returns CDR1 MGHRA and CDR2 YSYEKL. CDR3 in amino acids: CASSLSSGGYEQYF. CDR3 coding DNA: TGCGCCAGCAGCCTTTCTAGCGGGGGATACGAGCAGTACTTC.

This sequence joins TRBV29-1 and TRBJ1-3; unclear D gene. The V gene's germline CDR1 is SQVTM and CDR2 ANQGSEA. V shed 6 bases and J shed 4 bases, with 7 bases lying between them. This CDR3 is 11 amino acids long. The CDR3 region is CSVEQGNTIYF. In nucleotides, the CDR3 is TGCAGCGTGGAACAGGGAAACACCATATATTTT. The full variable domain, completed using reference TRBV29-1 and TRBJ1-3, is SAVISQKPSRDICQRGTSLTIQCQVDSQVTMMFWYRQQPGQSLTLIATANQGSEATYESGFVIDKFPISRPNLTFSTLTVSNMSPEDSSIYLCSVEQGNTIYFGEGSWLTVV.

The rearrangement links TRBV5-4 to TRBJ2-1; possible D gene TRBD2, 6 bases. This CDR3 is built from 15 residues. Deletions cut 0 bases from V and 8 bases from J, with 15 bases between. The germline V gene has CDR1 SGHNT and CDR2 YYREEE (reference sequence). The CDR3 bases are TGTGCCAGCAGCTTGGCGGCTAGCGTCCAGGATGAGCAGTTCTTC. Residues: CASSLAASVQDEQFF.

DNA of the CDR3: TGTGCCAGCAGTCTGCGGGGGGGCCAAGGAACAGATACGCAGTATTTT. Its protein product is CASSLRGGQGTDTQYF. V gene TRBV2 combines with J gene TRBJ2-3, with 9 bases identical to TRBD2. Germline V gene lookup returns CDR1 SNHLY and CDR2 FYNNEI. The CDR3 runs 16 residues. Trimming cost V 5 bases and J 3 bases; bases outside gene matches: 9.

J is TRBJ2-1 and V is TRBV7-8; TRBD2 agrees at 8 bases. Trimming cost V 4 bases and J 1 base; bases outside gene matches: 6. The CDR3 runs 16 residues. The germline CDR1 and CDR2 sequences are SGHVS and FQNEAQ. The CDR3 reads CASSYPGGGSYNEQFF. CDR3 coding DNA: TGTGCCAGCAGCTACCCGGGGGGGGGTTCCTACAATGAGCAGTTCTTC.

The V and J genes are TRBV5-1 and TRBJ2-5, with 12 bases lining up with TRBD2. The J segment lost 2 bases and the V segment lost 4 bases, leaving 12 bases of the junction unmatched. Germline values: CDR1 SGHRS, CDR2 YFSETQ. The CDR3 contains 18 residues. CDR3 sequence reads: CASSIQLAGGIGQETQYF. In nucleotides, the CDR3 is TGCGCCAGCAGCATCCAACTAGCGGGAGGCATAGGTCAAGAGACCCAGTACTTC. The full variable domain, its missing parts supplied by reference TRBV5-1 and TRBJ2-5, is KAGVTQTPRYLIKTRGQQVTLSCSPISGHRSVSWYQQTPGQGLQFLFEYFSETQRNKGNFPGRFSGRQFSNSRSEMNVSTLELGDSALYLCASSIQLAGGIGQETQYFGPGTRLLVL.

This clone was seen just once. The V and J genes are TRBV19 and TRBJ1-2; TRBD1 might be the D (6 bases). This CDR3 is 13 amino acids long. Per germline, CDR1 LNHDA and CDR2 SQIVND (reference sequence). Trimming stripped 5 bases from V and 4 bases from J, with 11 bases between. In DNA form, the CDR3 reads TGTGCCAGTAGTTTCGTCAGGGGCTATGGCTACACCTTC. It specifies CASSFVRGYGYTF.